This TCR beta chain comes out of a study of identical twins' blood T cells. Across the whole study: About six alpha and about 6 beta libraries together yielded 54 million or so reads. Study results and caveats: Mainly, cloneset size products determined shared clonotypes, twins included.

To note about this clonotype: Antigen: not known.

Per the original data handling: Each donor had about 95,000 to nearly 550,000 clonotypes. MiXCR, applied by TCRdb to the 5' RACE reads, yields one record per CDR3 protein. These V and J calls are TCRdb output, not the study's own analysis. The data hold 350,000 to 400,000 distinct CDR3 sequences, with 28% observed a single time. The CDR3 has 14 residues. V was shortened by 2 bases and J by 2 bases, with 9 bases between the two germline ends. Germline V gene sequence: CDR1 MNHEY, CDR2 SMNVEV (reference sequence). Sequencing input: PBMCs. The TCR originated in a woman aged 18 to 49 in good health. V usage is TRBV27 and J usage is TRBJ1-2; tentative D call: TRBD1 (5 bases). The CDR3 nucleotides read TGTGCCAGCAGTTTACGGGGCCGAAACTATGGCTACACCTTC. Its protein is CASSLRGRNYGYTF.